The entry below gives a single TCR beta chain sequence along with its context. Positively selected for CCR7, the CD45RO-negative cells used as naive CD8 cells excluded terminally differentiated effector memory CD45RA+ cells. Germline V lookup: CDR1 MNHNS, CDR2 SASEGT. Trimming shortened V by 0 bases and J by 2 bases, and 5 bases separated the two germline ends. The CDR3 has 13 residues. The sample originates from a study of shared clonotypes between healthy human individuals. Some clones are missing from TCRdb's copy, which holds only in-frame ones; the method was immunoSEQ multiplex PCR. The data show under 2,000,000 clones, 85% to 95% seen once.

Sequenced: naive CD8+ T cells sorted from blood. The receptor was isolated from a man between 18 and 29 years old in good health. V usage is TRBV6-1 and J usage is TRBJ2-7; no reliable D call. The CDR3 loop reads CASSEARTYEQYF. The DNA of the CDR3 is TGTGCCAGCAGTGAAGCTCGTACCTACGAGCAGTACTTC.